The source of this T cell receptor (beta chain) is a study of human T cells and chemical hapten exposure. Study results and limitations: Expanded TCRs created a significantly greater count of big CDR3 similarity clusters than controls did.

TCRdb called the RACE reads again in MiXCR, with one record for every CDR3 protein. This sample has approximately 260,000 distinct CDR3 sequences; roughly 7.4% occur once, and the top ten carry 0.9% to 1.5%. This clonotype showed up just a few times. Antigen unknown. Sample time point: pre-sensitization, week 0. The treatment here: therapeutic diphenylcyclopropenone sensitization with weekly scalp DPC. CDR3 length: 16 residues. The germline CDR1 and CDR2 sequences are DFQATT and SNEGSKA (reference sequence). V was trimmed by 0 bases and J by 2 bases, leaving 14 bases between them. V is TRBV20-1 and J is TRBJ1-5; TRBD1 might be the D (5 bases). The specimen comprised whole blood, sampled in connection with sensitization to the hapten diphenylcyclopropenone (DPC). The sequence came from a man younger than 30 with alopecia areata. Some clones in this sample may be carry-over from other donors' samples. The CDR3 spells CSARDGGAFGNQPQHF. The CDR3 DNA reads TGCAGTGCTAGAGATGGTGGGGCGTTCGGCAATCAGCCCCAGCATTTT.